A selection of T cell receptor beta chains follows, all from one sample in a study of CD8 T cells in Susac syndrome. TCRdb re-derived calls from the immunoSEQ multiplex PCR reads in MiXCR, one entry per CDR3 protein. In the table there are more than 150,000 distinct CDR3 sequences, more than 90% of which are singletons. Sequencing input: CD4+ T cells from PBMCs. Receptors were obtained from a human donor in good health. CDR3s include the opening cysteine and the closing phenylalanine or tryptophan. A D gene is named only where the DNA matches it firmly. The size field is filled for only some rows; it gives once, few, many or a size class.

size: .
D: .
V: TRBV2
J: TRBJ2-3
DNA: TGCTGCGGGGGCTATAGCACAGATACGCAGTATTTT
CDR3: CCGGYSTDTQYF

size: .
D: .
V: TRBV7-2
J: TRBJ1-1
DNA: TGTGCCAGCAGCTTACAGGCAGGGGCGGAAGCTTTCTTT
CDR3: CASSLQAGAEAFF

size: once
D: .
V: TRBV30
J: TRBJ2-7
DNA: TGTGCCTGGAGTCGGGGGACCTACGAGCAGTACTTC
CDR3: CAWSRGTYEQYF

size: .
D: .
V: TRBV3-1
J: TRBJ1-1
DNA: TGTGCCAGCAGGGGAGGAGTGGGCACTGAAGCTTTCTTT
CDR3: CASRGGVGTEAFF

size: .
D: .
V: TRBV6-2/TRBV6-3
J: TRBJ1-6
DNA: TGTGCCAGCAGTTACTCCGGTGCGAGTAGCCGGAATTCACCCCTCCACTTT
CDR3: CASSYSGASSRNSPLHF

size: .
D: .
V: TRBV24-1
J: TRBJ1-1
DNA: TGTGCCACCAGTCAGGGGTCATCGAACACTGAAGCTTTCTTT
CDR3: CATSQGSSNTEAFF

size: .
D: .
V: TRBV9
J: TRBJ1-5
DNA: TGTGCCAGTGGGGCCCAAGGGCCCCAGCATTTT
CDR3: CASGAQGPQHF

size: .
D: TRBD1
V: TRBV23-1
J: TRBJ1-2
DNA: TGCGCCAGCAGTCATCCGGCCACAGGGGGTAACTATGGCTACACCTTC
CDR3: CASSHPATGGNYGYTF

size: .
D: .
V: TRBV5-6
J: TRBJ2-7
DNA: TGTGCCAGCAGCTTGCGGCAGGGGGGGAGCGAGCAGTACTTC
CDR3: CASSLRQGGSEQYF

size: .
D: .
V: TRBV30
J: TRBJ1-5
DNA: TGTGCCTGGAGTGTGGGTAGGGACGCCCGGAATCAGCCCCAGCATTTT
CDR3: CAWSVGRDARNQPQHF

size: .
D: .
V: TRBV15
J: TRBJ2-7
DNA: TGTGCCACCAGCAGTGGGATCGATAGCTCCTACGAGCAGTACTTC
CDR3: CATSSGIDSSYEQYF

size: .
D: .
V: TRBV7-2
J: TRBJ2-7
DNA: TGTTCCGCTTGGGGAGGGGGTCTTTTCGTCTACGAGCAGTACTTC
CDR3: CSAWGGGLFVYEQYF

size: .
D: .
V: TRBV14
J: TRBJ2-2
DNA: TGTGCCAGCAGCCACCTGGACCAGTTCGCGAACACCGGGGAGCTGTTTTTT
CDR3: CASSHLDQFANTGELFF

size: .
D: .
V: TRBV20-1
J: TRBJ1-2
DNA: TGCAGTGCTACAGCCCCGCGCGATAATGGCTACACCTTC
CDR3: CSATAPRDNGYTF

size: .
D: .
V: TRBV29-1
J: TRBJ2-7
DNA: TGCAGCGTTGGGACGGTGGGGGAATACGAGCAGTACTTC
CDR3: CSVGTVGEYEQYF

size: once
D: TRBD2
V: TRBV9
J: TRBJ2-3
DNA: TGTGCCAGCAGCGTGGGACTAGCGGGGGACTCAAGCCAGGATACGCAGTATTTT
CDR3: CASSVGLAGDSSQDTQYF

size: .
D: .
V: TRBV12-3/TRBV12-4
J: TRBJ2-3
DNA: TGTGCCAGCAGTTTAGCGGAGACAGATACGCAGTATTTT
CDR3: CASSLAETDTQYF

size: .
D: TRBD1
V: TRBV20-1
J: TRBJ1-5
DNA: TGCAGTGTCAGGGGGGGTAGCAATCAGCCCCAGCATTTT
CDR3: CSVRGGSNQPQHF

size: .
D: .
V: TRBV20-1
J: TRBJ2-7
DNA: TGCAGTGTCCCGGACTCAAAATACGAGCAGTACTTC
CDR3: CSVPDSKYEQYF

size: .
D: .
V: TRBV15
J: TRBJ2-5
DNA: TGTGCCACCAGCAGAGATCTGGGCAGGGAAGAGACCCAGTACTTC
CDR3: CATSRDLGREETQYF

size: .
D: .
V: TRBV2
J: TRBJ1-1
DNA: TGTGCCAGCTCGGGGGGGCCTGAAGCTTTCTTT
CDR3: CASSGGPEAFF

size: .
D: TRBD1
V: TRBV5-1
J: TRBJ1-2
DNA: TGCGCCAGCAGCCGGGGACAGGGTGAGAACTATGGCTACACCTTC
CDR3: CASSRGQGENYGYTF